The clone carrying this TCR beta chain was recorded at least ten times. The entry originates in a study of spatial heterogeneity in lung cancer. Study-wide context: Among detected sequences, beta-chain ones consistently exceeded alpha-chain ones in number.

This CDR3 has 13 residues. The germline CDR1 and CDR2 sequences are SGHNT and YYREEE (reference sequence). V lost 6 bases and J 3 bases, leaving 13 bases between the germline ends. TCRdb recomputed calls from the 5' RACE reads with MiXCR, one row per CDR3 protein. Of around 15,000 distinct CDR3 sequences listed, over 6.5% are singletons. Time point: sample taken at primary tumor resection. Sequencing was performed on whole RNA extracted from tumor and nontumor lung tissue, or from frozen PBMC, and the material was left unsorted. The V call is TRBV5-4, the J call TRBJ2-7; D not resolved. The starting material was PBMCs, obtained at surgery. The sequence was collected from a female donor with early-stage non-small cell lung cancer. The CDR3 here is CASKGLSDYEQYF. As DNA, the CDR3 is TGTGCCAGCAAGGGCCTATCCGACTACGAGCAGTACTTC.